This T cell receptor (beta chain) was captured in a study of blood T cell repertoires in COVID-19. Turning to the study itself: There were acute and convalescent COVID-19 samples, and they came from the United States, Italy and Spain. Sample material is recorded as cDNA or gDNA derived from T cells, B-cell-depleted T cells, or PBMCs.

As to this clone: The same CDR3 can be traced to other DNA sequences in this sample.

The table came from immunoSEQ multiplex PCR; TCRdb's copy has only in-frame clones and leaves some out. The sample carries 250,000 to 300,000 clones, 75% to 90% recorded once. The source material was peripheral blood. The TCR originated in a woman aged 55-69 years with acute or convalescent COVID-19.

CDR3 coding DNA: TGTGCCAGCAGTGAACGGGTAGCGGGACCCTACAATGAGCAGTTCTTC. Protein product: CASSERVAGPYNEQFF. The V gene is TRBV6-1, the J gene TRBJ2-1, with TRBD2 identical over 8 bases. The V gene end was trimmed by 2 bases and the J gene end by 2 bases; junction bases not matched to a gene: 5. Germline V gene lookup returns CDR1 MNHNS and CDR2 SASEGT. The CDR3 totals 16 residues.